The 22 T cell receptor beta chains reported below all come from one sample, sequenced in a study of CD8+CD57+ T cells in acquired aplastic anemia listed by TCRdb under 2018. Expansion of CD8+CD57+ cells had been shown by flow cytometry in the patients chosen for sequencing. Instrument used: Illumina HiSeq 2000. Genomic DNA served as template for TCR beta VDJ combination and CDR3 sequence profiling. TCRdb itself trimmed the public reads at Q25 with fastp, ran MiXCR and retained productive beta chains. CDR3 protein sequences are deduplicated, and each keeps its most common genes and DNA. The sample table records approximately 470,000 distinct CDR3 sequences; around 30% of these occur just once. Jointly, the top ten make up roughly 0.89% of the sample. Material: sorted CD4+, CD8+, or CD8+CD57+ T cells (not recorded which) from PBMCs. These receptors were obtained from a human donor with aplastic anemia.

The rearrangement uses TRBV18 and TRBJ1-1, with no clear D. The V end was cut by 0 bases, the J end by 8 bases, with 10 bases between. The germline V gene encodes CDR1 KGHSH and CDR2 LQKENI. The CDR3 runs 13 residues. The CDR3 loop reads CASSPPMSMEAFF. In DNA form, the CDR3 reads TGTGCCAGCTCACCACCGATGTCCATGGAAGCTTTCTTT.

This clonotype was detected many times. This CDR3 reads CASSLVGIYGYTF. Here the CDR3 DNA reads TGTGCCAGTAGTTTAGTGGGGATCTATGGCTACACCTTC. This chain connects TRBV19 to TRBJ1-2, with no clear D. The germline V gene encodes CDR1 LNHDA and CDR2 SQIVND (reference sequence). The CDR3 totals 13 residues. V gave up 5 bases and J gave up 4 bases, with 11 bases separating them. Together with reference TRBV19 and TRBJ1-2, the CDR3 gives the full variable domain: DGGITQSPKYLFRKEGQNVTLSCEQNLNHDAMYWYRQDPGQGLRLIYYSQIVNDFQKGDIAEGYSVSREKKESFPLTVTSAQKNPTAFYLCASSLVGIYGYTFGSGTRLTVV.

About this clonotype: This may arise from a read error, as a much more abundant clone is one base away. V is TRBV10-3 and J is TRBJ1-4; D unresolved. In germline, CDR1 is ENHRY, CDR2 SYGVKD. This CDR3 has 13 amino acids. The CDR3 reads CAISPAPNEKLLF. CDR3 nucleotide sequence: TGTGCCATCAGCCCCGCCCCGAATGAAAAACTGCTTTTT.

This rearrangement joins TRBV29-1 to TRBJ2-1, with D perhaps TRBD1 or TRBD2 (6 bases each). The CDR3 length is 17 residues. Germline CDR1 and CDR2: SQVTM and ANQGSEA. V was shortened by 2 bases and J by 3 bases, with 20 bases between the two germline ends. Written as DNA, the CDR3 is TGCAGCGTTGAAACTAGCAGGTACGGACAGCTCTACAATGAGCAGTTCTTC. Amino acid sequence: CSVETSRYGQLYNEQFF.

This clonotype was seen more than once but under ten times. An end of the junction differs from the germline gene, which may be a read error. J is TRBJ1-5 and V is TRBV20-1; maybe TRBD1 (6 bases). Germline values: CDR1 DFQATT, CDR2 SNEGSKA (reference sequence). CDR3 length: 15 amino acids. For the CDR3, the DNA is TGCAGTGCTCAACAGGGTCGGATGGGCAATCAGTCCCAGCATTTT. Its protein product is CSAQQGRMGNQSQHF.

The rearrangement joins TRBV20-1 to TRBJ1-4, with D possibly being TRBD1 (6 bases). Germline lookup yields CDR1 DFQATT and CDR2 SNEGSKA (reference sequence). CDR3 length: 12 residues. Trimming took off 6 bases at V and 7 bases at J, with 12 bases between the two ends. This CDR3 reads CSAGTDSEKLFF. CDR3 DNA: TGCAGTGCCGGCACGGACAGTGAAAAACTGTTTTTT.

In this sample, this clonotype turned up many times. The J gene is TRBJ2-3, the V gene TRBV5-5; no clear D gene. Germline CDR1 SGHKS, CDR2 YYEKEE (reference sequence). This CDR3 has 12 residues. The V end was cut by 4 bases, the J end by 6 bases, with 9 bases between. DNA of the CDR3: TGTGCCAGCAGCCCCCGTTTTGATACGCAGTATTTT. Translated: CASSPRFDTQYF.

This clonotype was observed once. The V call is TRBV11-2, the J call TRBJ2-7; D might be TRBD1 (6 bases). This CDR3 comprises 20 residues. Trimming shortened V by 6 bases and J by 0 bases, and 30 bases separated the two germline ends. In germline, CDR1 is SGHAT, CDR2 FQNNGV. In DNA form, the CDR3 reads TGTGCCAGCAGTTTCCATCTAGCCTCAATCGGCCAGGGGAGCTCCTACGAGCAGTACTTC. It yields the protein CASSFHLASIGQGSSYEQYF.

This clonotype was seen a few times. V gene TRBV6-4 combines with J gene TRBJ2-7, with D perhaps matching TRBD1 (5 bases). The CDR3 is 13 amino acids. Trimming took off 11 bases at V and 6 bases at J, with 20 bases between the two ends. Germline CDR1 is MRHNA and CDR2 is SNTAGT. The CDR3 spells CACPGGRVFEQYF. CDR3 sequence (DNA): TGTGCCTGCCCAGGTGGCAGGGTATTCGAGCAGTACTTC.

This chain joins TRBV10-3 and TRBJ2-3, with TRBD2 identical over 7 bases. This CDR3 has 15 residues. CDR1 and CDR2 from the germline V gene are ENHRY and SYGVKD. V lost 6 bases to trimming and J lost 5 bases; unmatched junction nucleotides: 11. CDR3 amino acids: CAIRRLAGLEDTQYF. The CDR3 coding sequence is TGTGCCATCAGAAGGTTAGCGGGTTTAGAAGATACGCAGTATTTT.

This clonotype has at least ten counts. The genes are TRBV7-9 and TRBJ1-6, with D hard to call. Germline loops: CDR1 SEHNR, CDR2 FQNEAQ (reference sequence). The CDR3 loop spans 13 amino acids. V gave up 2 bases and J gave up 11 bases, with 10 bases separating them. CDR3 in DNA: TGTGCCAGCAGCTTAAGGTTCGAGCCACCCCTCCACTTT. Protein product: CASSLRFEPPLHF.

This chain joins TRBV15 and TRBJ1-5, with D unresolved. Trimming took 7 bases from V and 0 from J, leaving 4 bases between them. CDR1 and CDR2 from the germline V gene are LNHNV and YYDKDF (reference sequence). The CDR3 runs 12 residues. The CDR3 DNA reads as TGTGCCACCATCAGTAGCAATCAGCCCCAGCATTTT. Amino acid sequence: CATISSNQPQHF.

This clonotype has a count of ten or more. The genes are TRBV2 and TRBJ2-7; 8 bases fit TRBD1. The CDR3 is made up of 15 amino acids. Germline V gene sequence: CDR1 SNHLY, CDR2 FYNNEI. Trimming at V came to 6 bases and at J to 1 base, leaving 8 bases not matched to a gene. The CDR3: CASSTGTGTSYEQYF. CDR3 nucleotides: TGTGCCAGCAGCACCGGGACAGGTACGTCCTACGAGCAGTACTTC. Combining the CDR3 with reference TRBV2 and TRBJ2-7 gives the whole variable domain EPEVTQTPSHQVTQMGQEVILRCVPISNHLYFYWYRQILGQKVEFLVSFYNNEISEKSEIFDDQFSVERPDGSNFTLKIRSTKLEDSAMYFCASSTGTGTSYEQYFGPGTRLTVT.

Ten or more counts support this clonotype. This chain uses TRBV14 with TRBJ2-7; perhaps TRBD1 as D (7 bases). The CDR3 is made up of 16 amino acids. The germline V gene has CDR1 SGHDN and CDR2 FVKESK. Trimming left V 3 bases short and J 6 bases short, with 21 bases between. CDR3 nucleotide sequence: TGTGCCAGCAGCCAGCGACGGGGGACAGAGCCCACCGAGCAGTACTTC. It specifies CASSQRRGTEPTEQYF.

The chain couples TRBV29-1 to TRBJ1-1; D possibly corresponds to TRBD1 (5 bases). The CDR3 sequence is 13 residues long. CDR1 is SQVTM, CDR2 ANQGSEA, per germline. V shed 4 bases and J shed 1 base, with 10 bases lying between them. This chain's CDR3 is CSVGRGRNTEAFF. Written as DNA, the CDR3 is TGCAGCGTTGGGAGGGGAAGGAACACTGAAGCTTTCTTT. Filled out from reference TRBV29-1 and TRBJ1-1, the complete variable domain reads SAVISQKPSRDICQRGTSLTIQCQVDSQVTMMFWYRQQPGQSLTLIATANQGSEATYESGFVIDKFPISRPNLTFSTLTVSNMSPEDSSIYLCSVGRGRNTEAFFGQGTRLTVV.

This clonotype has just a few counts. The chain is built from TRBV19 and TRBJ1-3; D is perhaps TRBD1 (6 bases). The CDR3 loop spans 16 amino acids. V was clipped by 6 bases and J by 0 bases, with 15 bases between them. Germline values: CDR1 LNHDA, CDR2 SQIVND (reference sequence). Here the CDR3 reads CASSAPQGSSGNTIYF. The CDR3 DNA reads TGTGCCAGTAGCGCGCCCCAGGGGAGCTCTGGAAACACCATATATTTT. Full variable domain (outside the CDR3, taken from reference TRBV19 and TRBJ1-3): DGGITQSPKYLFRKEGQNVTLSCEQNLNHDAMYWYRQDPGQGLRLIYYSQIVNDFQKGDIAEGYSVSREKKESFPLTVTSAQKNPTAFYLCASSAPQGSSGNTIYFGEGSWLTVV.

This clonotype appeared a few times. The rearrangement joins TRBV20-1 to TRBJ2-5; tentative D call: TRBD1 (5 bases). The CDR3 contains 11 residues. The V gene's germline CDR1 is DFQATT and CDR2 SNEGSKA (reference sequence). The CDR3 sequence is CGAQHQETQYF. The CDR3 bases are TGCGGGGCGCAGCACCAAGAGACCCAGTACTTC.

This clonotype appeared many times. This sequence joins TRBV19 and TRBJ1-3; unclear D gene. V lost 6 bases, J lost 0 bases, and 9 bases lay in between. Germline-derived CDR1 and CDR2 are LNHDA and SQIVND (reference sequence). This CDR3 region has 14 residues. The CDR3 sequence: CASRMVPSGNTIYF. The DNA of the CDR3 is TGTGCCAGTAGGATGGTACCCTCTGGAAACACCATATATTTT.

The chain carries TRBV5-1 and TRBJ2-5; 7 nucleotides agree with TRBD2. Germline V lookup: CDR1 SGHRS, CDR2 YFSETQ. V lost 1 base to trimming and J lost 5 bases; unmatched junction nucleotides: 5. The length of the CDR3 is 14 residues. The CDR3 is CASSLLGEGETQYF. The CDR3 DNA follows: TGCGCCAGCAGCTTGTTGGGGGAGGGGGAGACCCAGTACTTC.

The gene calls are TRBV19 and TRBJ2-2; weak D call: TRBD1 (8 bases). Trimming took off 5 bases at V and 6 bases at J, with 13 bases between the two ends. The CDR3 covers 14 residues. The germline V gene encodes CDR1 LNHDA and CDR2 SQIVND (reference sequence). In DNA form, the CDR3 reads TGTGCCAGTAGTGAAACAGGGGGGGCCGGGGAGCTGTTTTTT. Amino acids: CASSETGGAGELFF.

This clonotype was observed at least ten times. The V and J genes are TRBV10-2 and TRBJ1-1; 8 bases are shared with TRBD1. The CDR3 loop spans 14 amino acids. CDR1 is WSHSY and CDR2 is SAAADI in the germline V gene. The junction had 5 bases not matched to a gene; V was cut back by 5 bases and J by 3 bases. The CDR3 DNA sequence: TGCGCCAGCAGTTCAGGGGGCGCGGACACTGAAGCTTTCTTT. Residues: CASSSGGADTEAFF.

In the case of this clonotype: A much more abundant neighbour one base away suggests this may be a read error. The CDR3 spells CASKGGVSTGELFF. The CDR3 nucleotides read TGTGCCAGCAAAGGGGGTGTGAGCACCGGGGAGCTGTTTTTT. The V and J genes are TRBV2 and TRBJ2-2, with a possible D match to TRBD1 (6 bases). The ends were cut back, 7 bases at V and 4 bases at J, with 13 bases in the middle. The length of the CDR3 is 14 residues. Germline CDR1 and CDR2: SNHLY and FYNNEI.